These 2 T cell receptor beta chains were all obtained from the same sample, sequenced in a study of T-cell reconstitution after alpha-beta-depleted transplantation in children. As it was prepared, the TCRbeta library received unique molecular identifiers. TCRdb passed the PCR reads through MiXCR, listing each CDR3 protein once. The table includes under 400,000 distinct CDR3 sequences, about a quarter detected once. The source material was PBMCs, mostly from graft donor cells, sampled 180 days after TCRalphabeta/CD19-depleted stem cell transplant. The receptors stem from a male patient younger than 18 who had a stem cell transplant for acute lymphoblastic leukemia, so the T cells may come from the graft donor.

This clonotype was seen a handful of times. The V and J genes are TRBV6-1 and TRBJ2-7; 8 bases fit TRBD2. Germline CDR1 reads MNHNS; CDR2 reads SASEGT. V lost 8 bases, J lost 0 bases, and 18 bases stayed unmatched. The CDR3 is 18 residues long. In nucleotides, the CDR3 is TGTGCCAGCTCTTTCAGGGCTAGCGGGCGCGTTTACTCCTACGAGCAGTACTTC. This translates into CASSFRASGRVYSYEQYF.

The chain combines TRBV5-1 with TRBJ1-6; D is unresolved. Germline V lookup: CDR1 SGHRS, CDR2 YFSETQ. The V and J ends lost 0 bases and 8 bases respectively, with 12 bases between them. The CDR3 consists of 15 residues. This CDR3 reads CASSLVRSMHSPLHF. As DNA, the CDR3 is TGCGCCAGCAGCTTGGTGAGGTCTATGCATTCACCCCTCCACTTT. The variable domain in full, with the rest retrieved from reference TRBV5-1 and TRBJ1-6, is KAGVTQTPRYLIKTRGQQVTLSCSPISGHRSVSWYQQTPGQGLQFLFEYFSETQRNKGNFPGRFSGRQFSNSRSEMNVSTLELGDSALYLCASSLVRSMHSPLHFGNGTRLTVT.